These T cell receptor delta chains were read from a single sample in a study of Vδ1+ human thymocytes. TCRdb re-called the multiplex PCR reads using CATT. The sample holds 70,000 or so delta-chain clones, roughly a third seen once. The source material was Vdelta1+ gamma-delta thymocytes from the thymus. These receptor sequences come from a boy in the first two years of life who had congenital heart surgery. Each CDR3 is given with its conserved first and last residue. D genes are given only for firm matches. The size entry is marked missing in some rows and otherwise reads once, few, many or a size class.

J gene | V gene | clone size | D gene | CDR3 protein | CDR3 DNA
TRDJ1 | TRDV1 | . | TRDD3 | CALGELSTVWGIRGYTDKLIF | TGTGCTCTTGGGGAACTTAGCACAGTCTGGGGGATACGGGGGTACACCGATAAACTCATCTTT
TRDJ1 | TRDV1 | . | TRDD3 | CALGEPFLPYGGYPTDKLIF | TGTGCTCTTGGGGAACCGTTTCTTCCCTATGGGGGATACCCCACCGATAAACTCATCTTT
TRDJ1 | TRDV1 | few | TRDD3 | CALGENYRGMGDNTDKLIF | TGTGCTCTTGGGGAAAACTACCGCGGTATGGGGGATAACACCGATAAACTCATCTTT
TRDJ1 | TRDV1 | . | TRDD3 | CALGALGRMGVWGIRNTDKLIF | TGTGCCCTTGGGGCATTAGGGCGTATGGGAGTCTGGGGGATACGGAACACCGATAAACTCATCTTT
TRDJ1 | TRDV1 | . | TRDD3 | CARGELSSVDWGPRWFYTDKLIF | TGTGCTCGTGGGGAACTCTCTTCTGTAGACTGGGGGCCACGATGGTTCTACACCGATAAACTCATCTTT
TRDJ1 | TRDV1 | . | TRDD3 | CALGRGPFLPVLGDTRKLIF | TGTGCTCTTGGGAGAGGACCTTTCCTTCCTGTACTGGGGGATACGAGAAAACTCATCTTT
TRDJ1 | TRDV1 | few | . | CALGDPAFTRKLIF | TGTGCTCTTGGGGACCCCGCATTCACCCGCAAACTCATCTTT
TRDJ1 | TRDV1 | . | . | CALGESGLPGEPDKLIF | TGCGCTCTTGGGGAATCAGGCCTTCCGGGGGAGCCCGATAAACTCATCTTT
TRDJ1 | TRDV1 | . | . | CALGGRRINTDKAIF | TGTGCTCTTGGGGGTCGAAGGATAAACACCGATAAAGCCATCTTT
TRDJ1 | TRDV1 | . | TRDD3 | CALGECPPVVPTLGDRGKLIF | TGTGCTCTTGGGGAATGCCCCCCGGTCGTTCCCACCCTGGGGGATAGGGGTAAACTCATCTTT
TRDJ1 | TRDV1 | . | TRDD3 | CALGDRFLLMGDTRFTDKLIF | TGTGCTCTTGGGGATAGATTCCTACTTATGGGGGATACGCGTTTCACCGATAAACTCATCTTT
TRDJ1 | TRDV1 | . | TRDD3 | CALGELRSPLGDNKLIF | TGTGCTCTTGGGGAACTAAGGTCTCCACTGGGGGATAATAAACTCATCTTT
TRDJ1 | TRDV1 | . | TRDD3 | CALGGGSWYLLGIRPDKLIF | TGTGCTCTTGGGGGGGGTAGCTGGTATCTACTTGGGATACGCCCCGATAAACTCATCTTT
TRDJ1 | TRDV1 | few | TRDD3 | CALGELGSTSYFGDTFTDKLIF | TGTGCTCTTGGGGAACTCGGGTCCACCTCCTACTTCGGGGATACTTTTACCGATAAACTCATCTTT
TRDJ1 | TRDV1 | . | TRDD3 | CALSFLPRAYWGMNTDKLIF | TGTGCTCTTTCATTCCTTCCTCGGGCGTACTGGGGGATGAACACCGATAAACTCATCTTT
TRDJ1 | TRDV1 | . | TRDD3 | CALGAPLPTSLGDTRRWTDKLIF | TGTGCTCTTGGGGCTCCCCTTCCGACCTCACTGGGGGATACGAGGAGGTGGACCGATAAACTCATCTTT
TRDJ1 | TRDV1 | . | . | CALGELISYEVGESGEFDKLIF | TGTGCTCTTGGGGAACTAATCTCCTACGAGGTGGGGGAGAGCGGTGAGTTCGATAAACTCATCTTT
TRDJ1 | TRDV1 | . | TRDD3 | CALGLSPLLGDIELIF | TGTGCTCTTGGGTTAAGCCCCCTACTGGGGGATATTGAACTCATCTTT
TRDJ1 | TRDV1 | . | . | CALGKPIYTIPTRRIRGTDKLIF | TGTGCTCTTGGGAAACCAATTTATACCATTCCTACGAGGAGGATACGGGGGACCGATAAACTCATCTTT
TRDJ1 | TRDV1 | . | TRDD2 | CALGGRLPTTWEYTDKLIF | TGTGCTCTTGGGGGTCGCCTTCCTACGACCTGGGAATACACCGATAAACTCATCTTT
TRDJ1 | TRDV2 | . | TRDD3 | CACDTVLGDSPTDKLIF | TGTGCCTGTGACACAGTACTGGGGGATAGTCCCACCGATAAACTCATCTTT
TRDJ1 | TRDV1 | . | TRDD3 | CALGELWSHPYWGIRFGKLIF | TGTGCTCTTGGGGAACTGTGGTCCCACCCCTACTGGGGGATACGCTTTGGTAAACTCATCTTT
TRDJ2 | TRDV1 | few | TRDD3 | CALGEPHLPPPLLGDRLGLTAQLFF | TGTGCTCTTGGGGAGCCGCACCTTCCACCCCCCTTACTGGGGGATCGCTTAGGTTTGACAGCACAACTCTTCTTT
TRDJ1 | TRDV1 | . | . | CALGELGVPRGKAGETPLIF | TGTGCTCTTGGGGAACTTGGCGTTCCTCGAGGCAAAGCTGGCGAAACCCCCCTCATCTTT
TRDJ1 | TRDV1 | few | TRDD3 | CALGESRSAWGIDTDKLIF | TGTGCTCTTGGGGAATCGCGATCTGCCTGGGGGATAGACACCGATAAACTCATCTTT
TRDJ1 | TRDV1 | . | . | CALGELVIVPWPGEKYTDKLIF | TGTGCTCTTGGGGAACTAGTAATCGTTCCCTGGCCGGGGGAGAAGTACACCGATAAACTCATCTTT
TRDJ1 | TRDV1 | few | TRDD2 | CALGEPTFLPYADKLIF | TGTGCTCTTGGGGAACCTACCTTCCTACCGTACGCCGATAAACTCATCTTT
TRDJ1 | TRDV2 | . | TRDD3 | CACGDWGIISYTDKLIF | TGTGCCTGTGGCGACTGGGGGATAATATCTTACACCGATAAACTCATCTTT
TRDJ1 | TRDV2 | . | TRDD3 | CATPMGDTRVNTDKLIF | TGTGCCACGCCCATGGGGGATACGAGGGTTAACACCGATAAACTCATCTTT
TRDJ1 | TRDV1 | . | TRDD3 | CALGVLAVGDTGAATNKLIF | TGTGCTCTTGGGGTCCTGGCGGTGGGGGATACTGGGGCAGCCACCAATAAACTCATCTTT
TRDJ1 | TRDV1 | few | TRDD3 | CALGEQDPSRLYWGTMAGTDKLIF | TGTGCTCTTGGGGAACAGGACCCGTCCCGACTTTACTGGGGGACGATGGCAGGCACCGATAAACTCATCTTT
TRDJ1 | TRDV1 | few | . | CALGELPSYPGDPGYTDKLIF | TGTGCTCTTGGGGAACTCCCCTCCTACCCGGGGGATCCGGGCTACACCGATAAACTCATCTTT
TRDJ1 | TRDV1 | . | TRDD3 | CALGKGLRLGDTDKLIF | TGTGCTCTTGGGAAGGGGCTAAGGCTGGGGGATACGGATAAACTCATCTTT
TRDJ1 | TRDV1 | . | . | CALGEKRGDPYTDKLIF | TGTGCTCTTGGGGAAAAACGGGGAGACCCGTACACCGATAAACTCATCTTT
TRDJ1 | TRDV1 | . | TRDD3 | CALGLTGAFLRTGGYQSDKLIF | TGTGCTCTTGGGTTAACAGGAGCCTTCCTACGTACTGGGGGATACCAATCGGATAAACTCATCTTT
TRDJ1 | TRDV1 | few | TRDD3 | CALGEKRRRPSSHWGIHPKYTDKLIF | TGTGCTCTTGGGGAAAAAAGAAGAAGGCCTTCCTCCCACTGGGGGATACACCCAAAGTACACCGATAAACTCATCTTT
TRDJ1 | TRDV1 | few | TRDD2 | CALGEVVFLRDESLSGTDKLIF | TGTGCTCTTGGGGAAGTTGTCTTCCTACGCGATGAGAGCTTGTCGGGTACCGACAAACTCATCTTT
TRDJ1 | TRDV1 | . | . | CALGELLRRYTDKLIF | TGTGCTCTTGGGGAACTATTACGGAGGTACACCGATAAACTCATCTTT
TRDJ1 | TRDV1 | few | . | CALGVGVPQGIDTDKLIF | TGTGCTCTTGGGGTAGGGGTACCCCAAGGAATCGACACCGATAAACTCATCTTT
TRDJ3 | TRDV2 | . | TRDD3 | CACATYWGVTWDTRQMFF | TGTGCCTGTGCCACTTACTGGGGGGTCACCTGGGACACCCGACAGATGTTTTTC
TRDJ1 | TRDV1 | few | TRDD2 | CALGEPGGTFLNGEGDKLIF | TGTGCTCTTGGGGAACCTGGAGGAACCTTCCTAAATGGCGAGGGGGATAAACTCATCTTT
TRDJ1 | TRDV1 | few | TRDD3 | CALGELRGIHTDKLIF | TGTGCTCTTGGGGAACTGCGAGGGATACACACCGATAAACTCATCTTT